This T cell receptor (beta chain) was retrieved from a study of breast tumors, draining lymph nodes, adjacent tissues. TCRdb reanalysed the multiplex PCR reads using MiXCR and keeps one entry per CDR3 protein. The sample shows about 200,000 distinct CDR3 sequences, 31% of them seen only once. Overall study findings and caveats: Tumor TCR diversity was below lymph nodes but above nontumor tissue. Findings are consistent with lymph node origin and intratumoral expansion of most tumor T cells.

This clonotype was observed a handful of times. Its specificity is not known. A read error may explain this, as a much larger clone is one base away. Breast cancer patients provided tissue from their axillary draining lymph nodes. This TCR derives from a female donor with breast cancer. Some clones in this sample may be carry-over from other donors' samples. The sample consisted of axillary lymph node tissue.

The DNA of the CDR3 is TGCAGTGCTAGGAGCCCCGAAGGATCCCGGACCGGGGAGCTGCTTTTT. It encodes CSARSPEGSRTGELLF. This chain uses TRBV20-1 with TRBJ2-2; D is perhaps TRBD2 (5 bases). CDR1 DFQATT and CDR2 SNEGSKA come from the germline V gene (reference sequence). This CDR3 comprises 16 residues.